Shown below are 20 T cell receptor beta chains from a single sample sequenced in a study of tumor and adjacent non-tumor tissue in lung cancer. Three rounds of nested PCR, following a modified ARM-PCR protocol, produced the TCRbeta library. One entry per CDR3 protein results from TCRdb running MiXCR on the multiplex PCR reads. The data show 100,000 or so distinct CDR3 sequences, more than 80% seen once. This sample's RNA came from whole unsorted tissue. More than 3 cm separated this lung sample from the edge of the tumor. Sequencing input: distant non-tumor lung tissue. The source of these receptors is a man between 60 and 75 years old with small cell lung cancer.

This clonotype has ten or more counts. This chain links TRBV20-1 with TRBJ2-3; 7 bases map to TRBD1. This CDR3 region has 14 residues. The germline gives CDR1 DFQATT, CDR2 SNEGSKA (reference sequence). Germline trimming cut 6 bases from V and 2 bases from J; bases unmatched to any gene: 8. This CDR3 reads CSAELGGATDTQYF. In DNA, the CDR3 is TGCAGTGCCGAATTAGGGGGCGCCACAGATACGCAGTATTTT.

Regarding this clonotype: As the CDR3 is not closed by the conserved phenylalanine or tryptophan, this likely results from a read error. V and J are TRBV28 and TRBJ1-5; weak D call: TRBD1 (5 bases). The CDR3 contains 13 residues. The germline gives CDR1 MDHEN, CDR2 SYDVKM. Trimming stripped 6 bases from V and 7 bases from J, with 13 bases between. The CDR3 protein is CASSLKGTQPQHC. CDR3 sequence (DNA): TGTGCCAGCAGCCTTAAGGGGACGCAGCCCCAGCATTGT.

For this clonotype: The missing conserved phenylalanine or tryptophan at the end of this CDR3 makes a read error likely. The V call is TRBV4-1, the J call TRBJ2-7, with a tentative D call TRBD1 (5 bases). Germline loops: CDR1 MGHRA, CDR2 YSYEKL. The CDR3 totals 13 residues. CDR3 residues: CVSSIDRLYEQYL. CDR3 sequence (DNA): TGCGTCAGCAGTATCGACAGACTCTACGAGCAGTACTTA.

CDR3 sequence: CYVVAVVSSTDTQYF. The CDR3 nucleotides are TGCTACGTCGTCGCGGTCGTTTCTAGCACAGATACGCAGTATTTT. This chain joins TRBV29-1 and TRBJ2-3; D remains unclear. CDR1 and CDR2 from the germline V gene are SQVTM and ANQGSEA. The CDR3 totals 15 residues.

As for this clonotype: Sequence at one end of the junction differs from germline and may be a read error. The rearrangement links TRBV5-5 to TRBJ2-2; D is possibly TRBD2 (5 bases). The CDR3 totals 13 residues. The germline V gene encodes CDR1 SGHKS and CDR2 YYEKEE (reference sequence). This CDR3 reads CANTPPDTGELFF. DNA of the CDR3: TGTGCCAATACCCCCCCAGACACCGGGGAACTGTTTTTT.

This clonotype was counted between two and nine times. It may be a read error: a sequence one base away is much more abundant. The CDR3 end shows no conserved phenylalanine or tryptophan, and so a read error is likely. This chain joins TRBV28 and TRBJ1-2; D is uncertain. Germline CDR1 MDHEN, CDR2 SYDVKM. The ends were cut back, 2 bases at V and 7 bases at J, with 5 bases in the middle. This CDR3 region has 11 residues. CDR3 in DNA: TGTGCCAGCAGTTTAAGGTCTGGCTACACCTTA. It translates to CASSLRSGYTL.

DNA for the CDR3: TGTGCCAGCAGCCTTTGCCTTAGCGGGAGAGGGTACAATGAGCAGTTCTTC. Translated, it gives CASSLCLSGRGYNEQFF. The V call is TRBV7-6, the J call TRBJ2-1; TRBD2 aligns across 9 bases. Germline-derived CDR1 and CDR2 are SGHVS and FNYEAQ. This CDR3 spans 17 amino acids. V shed 5 bases, J shed 4 bases, and the junction held 12 bases outside the gene matches.

A word on this clonotype: This may stem from a read error, because a much larger clone lies one nucleotide away. The chain couples TRBV28 to TRBJ2-7; D remains ambiguous. Germline assignment: CDR1 MDHEN and CDR2 SYDVKM. The CDR3 is 11 amino acids. CDR3 protein: CGSTGQRALYF. The CDR3 DNA is TGTGGCAGCACCGGCCAGCGAGCTTTGTACTTC.

This chain's CDR3 is CASSFRGVGYEQYV. The CDR3 DNA follows: TGTGCCAGCAGCTTCCGGGGGGTCGGCTACGAGCAGTACGTA. This chain links TRBV6-1 with TRBJ2-7; TRBD2 matches 7 bases. Germline CDR1 reads MNHNS; CDR2 reads SASEGT. CDR3 length: 14 residues.

As for this clonotype: Relative to the germline gene, one junction end is altered; a read error may explain this. The rearrangement joins TRBV20-1 to TRBJ2-2; either TRBD1 or TRBD2 may supply D (5 bases each). There are 12 residues in the CDR3. CDR1 and CDR2 from the germline V gene are DFQATT and SNEGSKA (reference sequence). CDR3 loop: CSAISGTGELFF. CDR3 DNA: TGCAGTGCTATATCGGGGACCGGGGAACTGTTTTTT.

Remarks on this clonotype: The germline gene is not matched at one end of the junction; a read error may be the cause. The chain couples TRBV5-6 to TRBJ1-1; D gene unclear. This CDR3 has 16 residues. CDR1 and CDR2 (germline): SGHDT, YYEEEE. CDR3 DNA: TGTGCCAGCAACTTGACCTCCGATACAGCGAACACTGAAGCTTTCTTT. It yields the protein CASNLTSDTANTEAFF. Together with reference TRBV5-6 and TRBJ1-1, the CDR3 gives the full variable domain: DAGVTQSPTHLIKTRGQQVTLRCSPKSGHDTVSWYQQALGQGPQFIFQYYEEEERQRGNFPDRFSGHQFPNYSSELNVNALLLGDSALYLCASNLTSDTANTEAFFGQGTRLTVV.

On this clonotype: A much larger clone lies a single base off, so this may be a read error. V and J are TRBV7-8 and TRBJ2-6; weak D call: TRBD2 (6 bases). The V gene's germline CDR1 is SGHVS and CDR2 FQNEAQ. This CDR3 has 17 amino acids. CDR3: CASSPRDWVSGVNVLTF. The CDR3 nucleotides read TGTGCCAGCAGCCCCCGGGACTGGGTCTCTGGGGTCAACGTCCTGACTTTC.

Notes on this clonotype: Being one base from a much bigger clone, this may be a read error. J is TRBJ2-1 and V is TRBV20-1; TRBD2 aligns across 7 bases. Germline CDR1 is DFQATT and CDR2 is SNEGSKA (reference sequence). The CDR3 length is 15 residues. V trimming: 4 bases; J trimming: 8 bases; junction bases outside the gene matches: 14. CDR3 coding DNA: TGCAGTGCTAAAACCGGGACTAACGTTAAAGATGAGCAGTTCTTC. Translating gives CSAKTGTNVKDEQFF.

For this clonotype: A much larger clone differs by one base, so this may be a read error. The chain links TRBV7-9 to TRBJ2-1; 9 bases are shared with TRBD2. The germline CDR1 and CDR2 sequences are SEHNR and FQNEAQ (reference sequence). This CDR3 is 16 amino acids long. The CDR3 DNA is TGTACCAGCAGCCTGTACCTAGCGGGATCATACAATGAGCAGTTCTTC. Encoded protein: CTSSLYLAGSYNEQFF.

With regard to this clonotype: One end of the junction does not line up with germline, which may come from a read error. The chain has TRBV6-1 and TRBJ2-6, with TRBD2 matching over 8 bases. The germline V gene has CDR1 MNHNS and CDR2 SASEGT. The length of the CDR3 is 16 residues. The CDR3: CASSAWRGVGADVLTF. In nucleotides, the CDR3 is TGTGCCAGCAGTGCTTGGCGGGGGGTCGGGGCCGACGTCCTGACTTTC.

Turning to this clonotype: In this CDR3 the conserved last residue, phenylalanine or tryptophan, is missing, so a read error is likely. The rearrangement joins TRBV6-2 or TRBV6-3 to TRBJ2-1, with 10 bases matching TRBD2. Germline lookup yields CDR1 MNHEY and CDR2 SVGEGT. CDR3 length: 14 residues. The CDR3 coding sequence is TGTGCCAGCAGAGGACTAGCGGACTACAATGAACAGTTCTTA. Encoded protein: CASRGLADYNEQFL.

The chain combines TRBV29-1 with TRBJ2-3; D is uncertain. The V gene's germline CDR1 is SQVTM and CDR2 ANQGSEA. The CDR3 sequence is 15 residues long. Trimming removed 3 bases at V and 1 base at J, with 14 bases between. The CDR3 DNA reads TGCAGCGTTGAGCTATCGTCCCGTTGCACAGATACGCAGTATTTT. It yields the protein CSVELSSRCTDTQYF.

The chain joins TRBV5-1 to TRBJ2-5; unclear D gene. The CDR3 extends over 14 amino acids. Germline assignment: CDR1 SGHRS and CDR2 YFSETQ. The CDR3 sequence: CISSSIDAVETQYF. CDR3 bases: TGCATCAGCAGCTCAATCGATGCAGTGGAGACCCAGTACTTC.

Points on this clonotype: At one boundary the junction diverges from the germline segment, which might be a read error. The chain carries TRBV11-2 and TRBJ2-1; D remains unclear. The germline CDR1 and CDR2 sequences are SGHAT and FQNNGV. The CDR3 spans 14 residues. The CDR3 coding sequence is TGTGTCAGCAGCTTAGAGGCAGGATTGGTTGGGCACTTCTTC. Translating gives CVSSLEAGLVGHFF.

This clonotype came up once. Sequence at one end of the junction differs from germline and may be a read error. This chain connects TRBV6-5 to TRBJ2-5; perhaps TRBD2 as D (5 bases). The germline V gene has CDR1 MNHEY and CDR2 SVGAGI. This CDR3 is built from 15 residues. CDR3: CASSTLVGVQETHYF. DNA for the CDR3: TGTGCCAGCAGTACCCTAGTGGGAGTTCAAGAGACCCATTACTTC.